A selection of T cell receptor beta chains follows, all from one sample in a study of CD8+ T cells in alopecia areata. Sequencing used immunoSEQ multiplex PCR; TCRdb keeps in-frame clones, though not all of them. The sample has 150,000 or so clones; 40% to 50% are singletons. The specimen sequenced was CD4+ T cells sorted from blood. The receptors originated from a human donor with alopecia areata. Each CDR3 is given with its conserved first and last residue. Each record gives: D gene, J gene, V gene, clone size, CDR3 DNA, CDR3 protein. D genes are given only for firm matches. Clone sizes are given selectively: once, few, many, or a class where the clone is expanded.

TRBD1 | TRBJ1-2 | TRBV5-1 | . | TGCGCCAGCAGCTTGACGAGACAGGGGTCTGGCTACACCTTC | CASSLTRQGSGYTF
. | TRBJ2-1 | TRBV13 | . | TGTGCCAGCAGCTCCCGCTCCGGCGCAACGGGGAATGAGCAGTTCTTC | CASSSRSGATGNEQFF
. | TRBJ2-1 | TRBV9 | . | TGTGCCAGCAGCACGGGGTTAACCTACAATGAGCAGTTCTTC | CASSTGLTYNEQFF
. | TRBJ2-7 | TRBV7-2 | few | TGTGCCAGCAGCGCAGGGCCCTCGGACCCCTACGAGCAGTACTTC | CASSAGPSDPYEQYF
. | TRBJ2-1 | TRBV7-9 | . | TGTGCCAGCAGCTTAGTAGGAGGGGGCGATGAGCAGTTCTTC | CASSLVGGGDEQFF
TRBD1 | TRBJ1-5 | TRBV2 | once | TGTGCCAGCAGTGAAGAACAGGGGCAGCCCCAGCATTTT | CASSEEQGQPQHF
. | TRBJ2-5 | TRBV7-9 | few | TGTGCCAGCAGCTTTCTTGTGGGATTGGGGACCCAGTACTTC | CASSFLVGLGTQYF
. | TRBJ2-1 | TRBV29-1 | few | TGCAGCGTTGAAAATCAGGGGAACATCTACAATGAGCAGTTCTTC | CSVENQGNIYNEQFF
. | TRBJ2-5 | TRBV5-1 | . | TGCGCCAGCAGCGGTTGGTCGGGGGCCTTCCAAGAGACCCAGTACTTC | CASSGWSGAFQETQYF
. | TRBJ2-3 | TRBV27 | few | TGTGCCAGCAGTTATTCAAGGGCAGATACGCAGTATTTT | CASSYSRADTQYF
TRBD2 | TRBJ2-5 | TRBV14 | once | TGTGCCAGCAGCCTCGGACTAGCGGACTTCCAAGAGACCCAGTACTTC | CASSLGLADFQETQYF
TRBD1 | TRBJ2-7 | TRBV27 | . | TGTGCCAGCAGTCTCACCCGCTTACAGGGGATCAGGCGAGAGCAGTACTTC | CASSLTRLQGIRREQYF
. | TRBJ1-1 | TRBV30 | . | TGTGCCTGGAGTGAGGGGCTAGAAGCTTTCTTT | CAWSEGLEAFF
. | TRBJ1-1 | TRBV9 | . | TGTGCCAGCAGCATTCACGGGGGCACTGAAGCTTTCTTT | CASSIHGGTEAFF
. | TRBJ1-5 | TRBV29-1 | . | TGCAGCGTTGCGGGGGGGGGCAATCAGCCCCAGCATTTT | CSVAGGGNQPQHF
TRBD2 | TRBJ2-1 | TRBV28 | . | TGTGCCAGCAGTCCTCCCGCGGGGGACTATGGGGAGCAGTTCTTC | CASSPPAGDYGEQFF
. | TRBJ1-4 | TRBV27 | few | TGTGCCTCCGGACAGCGAGTGAGCTCAACTAATGAAAAACTGTTTTTT | CASGQRVSSTNEKLFF
. | TRBJ1-5 | TRBV5-6 | few | TGTGCCAGCAGCCGCGGACAGTATCAGCCCCAGCATTTT | CASSRGQYQPQHF
TRBD1 | TRBJ1-1 | TRBV5-1 | few | TGCGCCAGCAGCTGGGACAGGGGATTGGGCACTGAAGCTTTCTTT | CASSWDRGLGTEAFF
. | TRBJ2-7 | TRBV29-1 | . | TGCAGCGCAGGGACCGTCGTTGGCGAGCAGTACTTC | CSAGTVVGEQYF
TRBD2 | TRBJ2-2 | TRBV7-9 | few | TGTGCCAGCAGCTTTACGGGAGGGCCCGGGGAGCTGTTTTTT | CASSFTGGPGELFF
. | TRBJ2-3 | TRBV28 | few | TGTGCCAGTGAAGGAGGCGACACAGATACGCAGTATTTT | CASEGGDTDTQYF
. | TRBJ1-2 | TRBV7-3 | . | TGTGCCAGCAGCAATAGGCCAGGGGACGGCTACACCTTC | CASSNRPGDGYTF
. | TRBJ1-1 | TRBV15 | . | TGTGCCACCAGCAGAGATCTCGGCACTGAAGCTTTCTTT | CATSRDLGTEAFF
TRBD2 | TRBJ2-5 | TRBV30 | . | TGTGCCTGGAGTCTACGACTAGCGGGAGCGGTGGAGACCCAGTACTTC | CAWSLRLAGAVETQYF
TRBD2 | TRBJ2-1 | TRBV11-3 | . | TGTGCCAGCAGCTTAGATCCCGGGACTAGCGGGAGGGGGAAGCAGTTCTTC | CASSLDPGTSGRGKQFF
. | TRBJ2-4 | TRBV2 | . | TGTGCCAGCAGTGAAAGCGTAGTAGCAACGGGGAAAAACATTCAGTACTTC | CASSESVVATGKNIQYF
. | TRBJ1-1 | TRBV7-8 | . | TGTGCCAGCAGCTCGGACAGATTCACTGAAGCTTTCTTT | CASSSDRFTEAFF
. | TRBJ2-5 | TRBV2 | few | TGTGCCAGCAGTGCAGGGGACGGCGGATCGGAGACCCAGTACTTC | CASSAGDGGSETQYF
TRBD1 | TRBJ1-1 | TRBV30 | . | TGTGCCTGGGCGACAGGGTTTGGCACTGAAGCTTTCTTT | CAWATGFGTEAFF
. | TRBJ1-3 | TRBV30 | . | TGTGCCTGGAGTGTGCCAGGAAACACCATATATTTT | CAWSVPGNTIYF
. | TRBJ2-7 | TRBV7-9 | . | TGTGCCAGCAGCCCCCCGGCATTCTACGAGCAGTACTTC | CASSPPAFYEQYF
. | TRBJ1-1 | TRBV7-9 | few | TGTGCCAGCAGAAAGATCAGGGACACTGAAGCTTTCTTT | CASRKIRDTEAFF
TRBD2 | TRBJ2-1 | TRBV6-6 | few | TGTGCCAGCAGTTACGGGACTAGCTCGGGCGGCGAGCAGTTCTTC | CASSYGTSSGGEQFF
. | TRBJ1-5 | TRBV29-1 | few | TGCAGCGTTGGAAATGGAGGTTATCAGCCCCAGCATTTT | CSVGNGGYQPQHF
. | TRBJ2-5 | TRBV28 | few | TGTGCCAGCAGTGCCCATCAAGAGACCCAGTACTTC | CASSAHQETQYF
. | TRBJ2-7 | TRBV18 | few | TGTGCCAGCTCACAGACCGACGGACTAACATACGAGCAGTACTTC | CASSQTDGLTYEQYF
. | TRBJ1-1 | TRBV29-1 | once | TGCAGCGTTGACAGATCTGGGGACACTGAAGCTTTCTTT | CSVDRSGDTEAFF
. | TRBJ2-6 | TRBV27 | few | TGTGCCAGCAGTACCGGGTTCCCCGGGGGGGCCAACGTCCTGACTTTC | CASSTGFPGGANVLTF
. | TRBJ2-2 | TRBV13 | few | TGTGCCAGCAGCATCCGGCGGGCCGATGGAGGGACCGGGGAGCTGTTTTTT | CASSIRRADGGTGELFF
. | TRBJ2-1 | TRBV5-1 | . | TGCGCCAGCAGCTTGATCGGGATTTCCTACAATGAGCAGTTCTTC | CASSLIGISYNEQFF
. | TRBJ2-1 | TRBV29-1 | few | TGCAGCGTTGAAAGGGACACCGACTACAATGAGCAGTTCTTC | CSVERDTDYNEQFF
. | TRBJ2-7 | TRBV9 | . | TGTGCCAGCAGCGGCCGGGACTCCAGATGGTACGAGCAGTACTTC | CASSGRDSRWYEQYF
. | TRBJ1-1 | TRBV29-1 | few | TGCAGCGGGGCACAGGGGAACACTGAAGCTTTCTTT | CSGAQGNTEAFF
TRBD1 | TRBJ1-3 | TRBV29-1 | . | TGCAGCGTGAAGACAGGGAGCTCTGGAAACACCATATATTTT | CSVKTGSSGNTIYF
. | TRBJ2-1 | TRBV28 | . | TGTGCCAGCACTCCCCTCGGGGTGGGCTACAATGAGCAGTTCTTC | CASTPLGVGYNEQFF
TRBD1 | TRBJ2-3 | TRBV29-1 | . | TGCAGCGTTGGGGGACAGGGGGTCACAGATACGCAGTATTTT | CSVGGQGVTDTQYF